A single sample gave rise to the 29 T cell receptor beta chains below, sequenced in a study of blood T cell repertoires in COVID-19. Clones were sequenced by immunoSEQ multiplex PCR, and TCRdb holds only the in-frame ones, with some missing. The table has under 300,000 clones, roughly 88% seen once; the top ten hold more than 9%. The sequencing sample was made of peripheral blood. These receptor sequences come from a man of 80 years or more with acute or convalescent COVID-19.

The chain links TRBV3-1 (or the pseudogene TRBV3-2) to TRBJ1-1; 7 bases align to TRBD1. Germline CDR1 is LGHDT and CDR2 is YNNKEL (reference sequence). Losses at the gene ends were 8 bases for V and 7 bases for J; bases not matched to a gene: 1. CDR3 length equals 10 residues. This chain's CDR3 is CASGTDEAFF. CDR3 sequence (DNA): TGTGCCAGCGGGACAGATGAAGCTTTCTTT.

This chain connects TRBV6-4 to TRBJ2-2; the D gene is possibly TRBD2 (6 bases). V lost 3 bases, J lost 4 bases, and 15 bases lay in between. The CDR3 spans 16 residues. Germline V gene lookup returns CDR1 MRHNA and CDR2 SNTAGT. The CDR3 coding sequence is TGTGCCAGCAGTGAGGTAATGGCGGGAAGCACCGGGGAGCTGTTTTTT. It is translated as CASSEVMAGSTGELFF.

Regarding this clone: The sample has other DNA sequences that encode this CDR3 too. The chain has TRBV10-3 and TRBJ2-7, with 7 bases aligning to TRBD2. The CDR3 length is 12 residues. With 11 bases clipped from V and 1 base from J, the junction kept 5 bases outside the gene matches. CDR1 and CDR2 from the germline V gene are ENHRY and SYGVKD. CDR3 DNA: TGTGCCGTCGGGGGGTTGTCCTACGAGCAGTACTTC. Its translation: CAVGGLSYEQYF.

The chain carries TRBV9 and TRBJ1-2; 9 bases fit TRBD1. V was clipped by 4 bases and J by 8 bases; unmatched bases: 9. This CDR3 spans 14 amino acids. The germline CDR1 and CDR2 sequences are SGDLS and YYNGEE. CDR3 sequence reads: CASSSTGQGRGYTF. The CDR3 DNA is TGTGCCAGCAGCTCCACAGGACAGGGGCGAGGCTACACCTTC.

V is TRBV5-4 and J is TRBJ1-2; D might be TRBD1 (6 bases). The CDR3 totals 13 residues. Germline V gene lookup returns CDR1 SGHNT and CDR2 YYREEE (reference sequence). Trimming took 0 bases from V and 6 from J, leaving 9 bases between them. The CDR3 is CASSLEQGNGYTF. The DNA of the CDR3 is TGTGCCAGCAGCTTGGAACAGGGCAATGGCTACACCTTC.

The chain combines TRBV7-9 with TRBJ1-1; no firm D call. There are 17 residues in the CDR3. Germline V lookup: CDR1 SEHNR, CDR2 FQNEAQ (reference sequence). V lost 4 bases and J lost 5, with 23 bases in between. CDR3 in amino acids: CASSSTTTPGMSTEAFF. The CDR3 nucleotides are TGTGCCAGCAGCTCTACTACCACCCCCGGAATGAGTACTGAAGCTTTCTTT.

The J gene is TRBJ1-2, the V gene TRBV28; TRBD1 aligns across 12 bases. The length of the CDR3 is 16 residues. The trim removed 1 base at V and 4 bases at J, leaving 4 bases unmatched. Germline loops: CDR1 MDHEN, CDR2 SYDVKM. The CDR3 here is CASSLLGTGGSYGYTF. The CDR3 bases are TGTGCCAGCAGTTTATTAGGGACAGGGGGCTCCTATGGCTACACCTTC.

The chain couples TRBV2 to TRBJ1-1; D remains ambiguous. V lost 1 base to trimming and J lost 5 bases, with 8 bases between them. The CDR3 spans 13 residues. Per germline, CDR1 SNHLY and CDR2 FYNNEI. The CDR3 reads CASSEVGGTEAFF. The DNA of the CDR3 is TGTGCCAGCAGTGAAGTAGGCGGGACTGAAGCTTTCTTT.

The CDR3 region is CATSDPGGHQPQHF. CDR3 DNA: TGTGCCACCAGTGACCCGGGAGGCCATCAGCCCCAGCATTTT. The genes are TRBV24-1 and TRBJ1-5; D remains unclear. CDR1 and CDR2 (germline): KGHDR, SFDVKD. V was cut by 4 bases and J by 5 bases, with 11 bases left in between. This CDR3 has 14 amino acids.

This chain uses TRBV6-2 or TRBV6-3 with TRBJ2-1; tentatively, D is TRBD1 (5 bases). The V end was cut by 7 bases, the J end by 1 base, with 17 bases between. The CDR3 has 16 amino acids. Germline V gene lookup returns CDR1 MNHEY and CDR2 SVGEGT. The CDR3 spells CASIPRQLLSYNEQFF. CDR3 coding DNA: TGTGCCAGCATCCCACGACAGCTCTTATCCTACAATGAGCAGTTCTTC.

This chain uses TRBV3-1 (or the pseudogene TRBV3-2) with TRBJ1-1, with D possibly matching TRBD1 (6 bases). V shed 6 bases and J shed 1 base, with 12 bases lying between them. The CDR3 runs to 14 residues. CDR1 is LGHDT, CDR2 YNNKEL, per germline (reference sequence). The CDR3 bases are TGTGCCAGCAGAGAGACAGGTACGAACACTGAAGCTTTCTTT. Encoded protein: CASRETGTNTEAFF.

This clone has just one count. The chain carries TRBV5-1 and TRBJ2-1; maybe TRBD2 (5 bases). The CDR3 spans 14 residues. CDR1 and CDR2 from the germline V gene are SGHRS and YFSETQ. V lost 0 bases, J lost 2 bases, and 6 bases lay in between. CDR3 DNA sequence: TGCGCCAGCAGCTTGGCCGGGACCTACAATGAGCAGTTCTTC. This translates into CASSLAGTYNEQFF.

The rearrangement uses TRBV6-5 and TRBJ1-1; possible D gene TRBD1, 6 bases. CDR3 length: 14 residues. Trimming shortened V by 6 bases and J by 1 base, and 12 bases separated the two germline ends. The germline CDR1 and CDR2 sequences are MNHEY and SVGAGI. CDR3 loop: CASSFMTGNTEAFF. CDR3 coding DNA: TGTGCCAGCAGCTTCATGACAGGGAACACTGAAGCTTTCTTT.

This chain connects TRBV19 to TRBJ2-6; TRBD1 agrees at 9 bases. V was pared by 5 bases and J by 4 bases, with 12 bases of the junction left unmatched. This CDR3 has 18 residues. Germline V gene sequence: CDR1 LNHDA, CDR2 SQIVND (reference sequence). CDR3 protein: CASSSRTGVSYGANVLTF. The CDR3 coding sequence is TGTGCCAGTAGTTCCCGGACAGGGGTGTCTTACGGGGCCAACGTCCTGACTTTC.

This chain links TRBV13 with TRBJ2-1; TRBD2 matches 10 bases. CDR1 and CDR2 from the germline V gene are PRHDT and FYEKMQ (reference sequence). V gave up 1 base and J gave up 7 bases; unmatched junction bases: 7. This CDR3 has 16 amino acids. CDR3 sequence: CASSLVRLAGKNEQFF. Here the CDR3 DNA reads TGTGCCAGCAGCTTAGTAAGACTAGCGGGTAAAAATGAGCAGTTCTTC.

CDR3 sequence: CATSREAGSGNTIYF. The CDR3 region has the DNA TGTGCCACCAGCAGAGAAGCCGGTTCTGGAAACACCATATATTTT. J is TRBJ1-3 and V is TRBV15, with D unclear. V was cut by 0 bases and J by 1 base, with 7 bases left in between. CDR3 length: 15 amino acids. Per germline, CDR1 LNHNV and CDR2 YYDKDF (reference sequence).

This clone was counted between two and nine times. This chain joins TRBV28 and TRBJ1-1, with D perhaps matching TRBD1 (5 bases). Germline CDR1 is MDHEN and CDR2 is SYDVKM. The ends were cut back, 3 bases at V and 0 bases at J, with 11 bases in the middle. The CDR3 has 15 amino acids. Here the CDR3 DNA reads TGTGCCAGCAGTTTGGAGGGGAGGGTGAACACTGAAGCTTTCTTT. This sequence encodes CASSLEGRVNTEAFF.

CDR3 sequence reads: CASSPIGRDSGNTIYF. Here the CDR3 DNA reads TGTGCCAGCAGCCCAATCGGACGGGACTCTGGAAACACCATATATTTT. The chain joins TRBV5-4 to TRBJ1-3; D is uncertain. Trimming stripped 4 bases from V and 0 bases from J, with 14 bases between. CDR1 SGHNT and CDR2 YYREEE come from the germline V gene (reference sequence). The CDR3 runs 16 residues. The variable domain in full, completed from reference TRBV5-4 and TRBJ1-3, reads ETGVTQSPTHLIKTRGQQVTLRCSSQSGHNTVSWYQQALGQGPQFIFQYYREEENGRGNFPPRFSGLQFPNYSSELNVNALELDDSALYLCASSPIGRDSGNTIYFGEGSWLTVV.

This chain connects TRBV19 to TRBJ1-6, with D hard to call. V dropped 1 base and J dropped 7 bases, with 8 bases sitting between them. Germline V CDR1 and CDR2: LNHDA, SQIVND (reference sequence). The CDR3 is made up of 14 amino acids. The CDR3 loop reads CASSIGPENSPLHF. The DNA of the CDR3 is TGTGCCAGTAGTATAGGGCCAGAAAATTCACCCCTCCACTTT. Full variable domain (remainder filled in from reference TRBV19 and TRBJ1-6): DGGITQSPKYLFRKEGQNVTLSCEQNLNHDAMYWYRQDPGQGLRLIYYSQIVNDFQKGDIAEGYSVSREKKESFPLTVTSAQKNPTAFYLCASSIGPENSPLHFGNGTRLTVT.

In its sample, this clone ranks as medium-sized. The chain joins TRBV4-1 to TRBJ2-2; 8 bases align to TRBD1. V lost 4 bases to trimming and J lost 5 bases; unmatched junction nucleotides: 3. The V gene's germline CDR1 is MGHRA and CDR2 YSYEKL. The CDR3 extends over 14 amino acids. DNA of the CDR3: TGCGCCAGCAGCCCGGACAGGGCGACCGGGGAGCTGTTTTTT. Its protein product is CASSPDRATGELFF.

This clone was observed a few times. Written as DNA, the CDR3 is TGTGCCAGTAAGGATCAGGGGGTTGAAGCTTTCTTT. Translating it yields CASKDQGVEAFF. V and J are TRBV19 and TRBJ1-1; 7 bases are a match to TRBD1. V shed 7 bases, J shed 7 bases, and the junction held 6 bases outside the gene matches. The CDR3 is made up of 12 amino acids. Germline loops: CDR1 LNHDA, CDR2 SQIVND (reference sequence). The entire variable domain, with the rest obtained from reference TRBV19 and TRBJ1-1, is as follows: DGGITQSPKYLFRKEGQNVTLSCEQNLNHDAMYWYRQDPGQGLRLIYYSQIVNDFQKGDIAEGYSVSREKKESFPLTVTSAQKNPTAFYLCASKDQGVEAFFGQGTRLTVV.

The chain employs TRBV4-1 and TRBJ2-5; weak D call: TRBD1 (6 bases). Germline lookup yields CDR1 MGHRA and CDR2 YSYEKL. The CDR3 covers 15 residues. V lost 2 bases to trimming and J lost 5 bases, with 15 bases between them. CDR3 bases: TGCGCCAGCAGCCAATATCTCAGGGGATCGGAGACCCAGTACTTC. It encodes CASSQYLRGSETQYF.

V and J are TRBV29-1 and TRBJ1-5; the D gene is possibly TRBD1 (6 bases). The CDR3 is made up of 13 amino acids. In germline, CDR1 is SQVTM, CDR2 ANQGSEA. V lost 4 bases and J 9 bases, leaving 16 bases between the germline ends. CDR3 loop: CSVADSTRTPQHF. CDR3 coding DNA: TGCAGCGTTGCGGACAGCACCCGGACGCCCCAGCATTTT.

With regard to this clone: Within the sample, other DNA sequences also encode this same CDR3. The V gene is TRBV9, the J gene TRBJ2-5; 7 nucleotides agree with TRBD2. Germline V gene sequence: CDR1 SGDLS, CDR2 YYNGEE. The length of the CDR3 is 13 residues. V shed 4 bases, J shed 3 bases, and the junction held 3 bases outside the gene matches. The DNA for the CDR3 is TGTGCCAGCAGCCGACTAGCTGAAGAGACCCAGTACTTC. Translation: CASSRLAEETQYF.

This rearrangement joins TRBV7-9 to TRBJ2-6; 9 positions agree with TRBD1. CDR1 and CDR2 (germline): SEHNR, FQNEAQ (reference sequence). There are 17 residues in the CDR3. J gave up 5 bases and V 5 bases, and 10 bases lay outside the gene matches. This CDR3 reads CASSPTRDRVRANVLTF. CDR3 in DNA: TGTGCCAGCAGCCCTACCCGGGACAGGGTCCGGGCCAACGTCCTGACTTTC. Drawing the rest from reference TRBV7-9 and TRBJ2-6, the complete variable domain is DTGVSQNPRHKITKRGQNVTFRCDPISEHNRLYWYRQTLGQGPEFLTYFQNEAQLEKSRLLSDRFSAERPKGSFSTLEIQRTEQGDSAMYLCASSPTRDRVRANVLTFGAGSRLTVL.

The chain employs TRBV28 and TRBJ1-5; the D gene is possibly TRBD1 (6 bases). This CDR3 has 15 amino acids. Germline CDR1 is MDHEN and CDR2 is SYDVKM. Deletions cut 3 bases from V and 9 bases from J, with 18 bases between. This chain's CDR3 is CASSFDNRVLGPQHF. In DNA, the CDR3 is TGTGCCAGCAGTTTTGATAACAGGGTCCTCGGGCCCCAGCATTTT.

The gene calls are TRBV11-1 and TRBJ1-1; possibly TRBD1 for D (6 bases). Germline CDR1 reads SGHAT; CDR2 reads FQDESV (reference sequence). Trimming took off 7 bases at V and 1 base at J, with 19 bases between the two ends. There are 16 residues in the CDR3. Here the CDR3 reads CASTPSGGQRNTEAFF. DNA of the CDR3: TGTGCCAGCACCCCTAGCGGGGGGCAGCGGAACACTGAAGCTTTCTTT.

V gene TRBV19 combines with J gene TRBJ2-7; 7 bases are a match to TRBD2. Germline lookup yields CDR1 LNHDA and CDR2 SQIVND (reference sequence). The V gene end was trimmed by 7 bases and the J gene end by 2 bases; junction bases not matched to a gene: 5. This CDR3 comprises 13 residues. The CDR3: CASTGGGPYEQYF. Here the CDR3 DNA reads TGTGCCAGTACCGGGGGAGGGCCCTACGAGCAGTACTTC.

The chain joins TRBV3-1 (or the pseudogene TRBV3-2) to TRBJ2-3; D gene unclear. Trimming shortened V by 4 bases and J by 6 bases, and 8 bases separated the two germline ends. Germline CDR1 LGHDT, CDR2 YNNKEL (reference sequence). This CDR3 has 12 amino acids. The CDR3 DNA reads TGTGCCAGCAGCCGCCGAACTGATACGCAGTATTTT. It encodes CASSRRTDTQYF.